These 13 T cell receptor beta chains share one sample of origin, sequenced in a study of vaccination and CD4 T cells after COVID-19. These receptors lack a known antigen. Scientists ran DNA taken from cultured CD4+ T cells through the Oncomine TCR Beta short-read assay for sequencing. Each CDR3 protein is one row after TCRdb ran MiXCR on the PCR reads. The repertoire consists of about 14,000 distinct CDR3 sequences, with over 50% occurring once and the leading ten covering about 9.1%. Treatment noted: approximately 9-day PBMC culture with coronavirus spike peptide pools or control peptides (ViraFEST assay). The specimen sequenced was CD4+ T cells from blood, cultured in vitro. The receptors come from a human donor who had recovered from COVID-19.

This clonotype turned up a few times. The chain carries TRBV15 and TRBJ1-3; D possibly corresponds to TRBD1 (5 bases). CDR1 LNHNV and CDR2 YYDKDF come from the germline V gene (reference sequence). Trimming left V 1 base short and J 4 bases short, with 17 bases between. This CDR3 contains 17 residues. The CDR3 coding sequence is TGTGCCACCAGCAGAGGAGGGACCCTGGCCGGCGGAAACACCATATATTTT. Translation gives CATSRGGTLAGGNTIYF.

The V gene is TRBV28, the J gene TRBJ1-6, with TRBD1 matching over 8 bases. There are 18 residues in the CDR3. After removal of 2 bases from V and 5 bases from J, the junction contained 11 bases not matched to a gene. Germline V gene lookup returns CDR1 MDHEN and CDR2 SYDVKM. The DNA of the CDR3 is TGTGCCAGCAGTTTAGACCCTGCAAGGACAGGGCATAATTCACCCCTCCACTTT. This sequence encodes CASSLDPARTGHNSPLHF.

This clonotype was counted between two and nine times. The chain links TRBV20-1 to TRBJ2-7; D unresolved. The CDR3 runs 16 residues. Germline V gene lookup returns CDR1 DFQATT and CDR2 SNEGSKA (reference sequence). Deletions cut 4 bases from V and 2 bases from J, with 21 bases between. The CDR3 loop reads CSAKGGMFHRAYEQYF. The DNA for the CDR3 is TGCAGTGCTAAGGGTGGGATGTTTCACAGAGCCTACGAGCAGTACTTC.

The CDR3 region is CASSTRHGQGHSNNIQYF. Written as DNA, the CDR3 is TGTGCCAGCAGTACGCGCCACGGACAGGGACACAGTAATAACATTCAGTACTTC. The chain recombines TRBV27 with TRBJ2-4, with 8 bases that match TRBD1. CDR1 MNHEY and CDR2 SMNVEV come from the germline V gene (reference sequence). The CDR3 has 18 residues. Germline trimming cut 5 bases from V and 7 bases from J; bases unmatched to any gene: 19.

This clonotype occurred a few times. The chain employs TRBV2 and TRBJ1-2; D gene unclear. The CDR3 contains 10 residues. The ends were cut back, 8 bases at V and 11 bases at J, with 12 bases in the middle. In germline, CDR1 is SNHLY, CDR2 FYNNEI. The CDR3 spells CASGGSMYTF. The CDR3 coding sequence is TGTGCCAGCGGCGGGTCGATGTACACCTTC.

The chain links TRBV7-8 to TRBJ2-1; a weak D match, TRBD2 (5 bases). The V end was cut by 5 bases, the J end by 8 bases, with 16 bases between. CDR1 and CDR2 (germline): SGHVS, FQNEAQ. This CDR3 is built from 14 residues. This CDR3 reads CASSGRRGFHEQFF. The DNA of the CDR3 is TGTGCCAGCAGCGGAAGGAGAGGGTTCCATGAGCAGTTCTTC.

The chain carries TRBV2 and TRBJ1-2; D not resolved. The CDR3 runs 14 residues. From germline, CDR1 is SNHLY and CDR2 FYNNEI. V dropped 6 bases and J dropped 4 bases, with 15 bases sitting between them. CDR3 region: CASRKHSSTYGYTF. The DNA for the CDR3 is TGTGCCAGCAGAAAACACAGCAGTACCTATGGCTACACCTTC.

V and J are TRBV19 and TRBJ2-7, with D perhaps TRBD1 (5 bases). The CDR3 length is 14 residues. Germline loops: CDR1 LNHDA, CDR2 SQIVND (reference sequence). Trimming shortened V by 6 bases and J by 2 bases, and 14 bases separated the two germline ends. The CDR3 sequence is CASSELGATYEQYF. For the CDR3, the DNA is TGTGCCAGTAGCGAGCTAGGGGCCACCTACGAGCAGTACTTC.

In this sample, this clonotype turned up a few times. This chain uses TRBV6-5 with TRBJ2-3, with 9 bases identical to TRBD1. Germline V lookup: CDR1 MNHEY, CDR2 SVGAGI. V was clipped by 0 bases and J by 2 bases; unmatched bases: 6. The CDR3 length is 17 residues. The CDR3 bases are TGTGCCAGCAGTTACTCAGCAGGGACAGGGTACACAGATACGCAGTATTTT. Encoded protein: CASSYSAGTGYTDTQYF.

This rearrangement joins TRBV10-1 to TRBJ1-3; no firm D call. The length of the CDR3 is 15 residues. Germline CDR1 WNHNN, CDR2 SYGVQD (reference sequence). V lost 0 bases and J 4 bases, leaving 10 bases between the germline ends. Here the CDR3 DNA reads TGCGCCAGCAGTGAGTCCCGGAGGAGCGGAAACACCATATATTTT. Translating it yields CASSESRRSGNTIYF.

This clonotype has only one observation. This chain joins TRBV20-1 and TRBJ2-2, with TRBD2 matching over 10 bases. The length of the CDR3 is 15 residues. CDR1 is DFQATT, CDR2 SNEGSKA, per germline (reference sequence). With V trimmed by 1 base and J by 2 bases, 1 base remained unmatched. CDR3: CSARGTSGNTGELFF. DNA for the CDR3: TGCAGTGCTAGAGGGACTAGCGGAAACACCGGGGAGCTGTTTTTT.

The chain combines TRBV6-1 with TRBJ2-3; D perhaps matches TRBD2 (5 bases). The length of the CDR3 is 12 residues. Germline CDR1 and CDR2: MNHNS and SASEGT. Trimming pared 6 bases from V and 5 bases from J, leaving 9 bases between. The CDR3 DNA follows: TGTGCCAGCAGCGTAGAGGGAGATACGCAGTATTTT. The encoded protein is CASSVEGDTQYF.

The chain links TRBV6-5 to TRBJ1-5; 9 bases map to TRBD1. With 2 bases clipped from V and 3 bases from J, the junction kept 2 bases outside the gene matches. There are 15 residues in the CDR3. Germline CDR1 MNHEY, CDR2 SVGAGI. The CDR3 is CASSYGTGNNQPQHF. The CDR3 nucleotides read TGTGCCAGCAGTTACGGGACAGGGAACAATCAGCCCCAGCATTTT.